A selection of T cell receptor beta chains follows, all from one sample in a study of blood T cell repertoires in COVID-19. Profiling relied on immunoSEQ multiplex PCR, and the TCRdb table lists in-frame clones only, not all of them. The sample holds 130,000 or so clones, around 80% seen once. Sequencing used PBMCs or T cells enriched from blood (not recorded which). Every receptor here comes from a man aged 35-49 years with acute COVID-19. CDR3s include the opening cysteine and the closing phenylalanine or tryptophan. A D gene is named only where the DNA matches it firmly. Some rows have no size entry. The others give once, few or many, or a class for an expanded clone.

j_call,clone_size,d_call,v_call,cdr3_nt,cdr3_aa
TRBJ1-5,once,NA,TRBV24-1,TGTGCCACCAGTCCCCCTTATAGCAATCAGCCCCAGCATTTT,CATSPPYSNQPQHF
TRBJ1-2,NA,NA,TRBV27,TGTGCCAGCAGACCCACCCTGGGGGGGGACGGGATGTATGGCTACACCTTC,CASRPTLGGDGMYGYTF
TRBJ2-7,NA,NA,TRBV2,TGTGCCAGCAGTGAACCGGGTCGGGAGCAGTACTTC,CASSEPGREQYF
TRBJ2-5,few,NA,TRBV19,TGTGCCAGCTCCCCATCTGCTAGGAGAGAGACCCAGTACTTC,CASSPSARRETQYF
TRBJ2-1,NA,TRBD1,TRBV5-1,TGCGCCAGCAGCTTGTTGGGACAGGGGAGCAATGAGCAGTTCTTC,CASSLLGQGSNEQFF
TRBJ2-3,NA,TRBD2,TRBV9,TGTGCCAGCAGCCCGACTAGCGGGGGGGTTGATACGCAGTATTTT,CASSPTSGGVDTQYF
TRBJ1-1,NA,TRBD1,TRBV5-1,TGCGCCAGCAGCTGGGGACAGGGAGGCGTCACTGAAGCTTTCTTT,CASSWGQGGVTEAFF
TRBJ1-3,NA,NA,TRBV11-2,TGTGCCAGCAGCCCGCTACCGGCGACATCTGGAAACACCATATATTTT,CASSPLPATSGNTIYF
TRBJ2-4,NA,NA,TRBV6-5,TGTGCCAGCAGCTTGGAAGGGAGGAACATTCAGTACTTC,CASSLEGRNIQYF
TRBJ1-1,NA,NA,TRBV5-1,TGCGCCAGCAGCTTGGTCAGGAACACTGAAGCTTTCTTT,CASSLVRNTEAFF
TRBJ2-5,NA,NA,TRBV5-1,TGCGCCAGCAGCTTTGGAGAAGGTCTGGAGACCCAGTACTTC,CASSFGEGLETQYF
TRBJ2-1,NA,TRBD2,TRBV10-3,TGTGCCATCACTGCGGGAGATTACAATGAGCAGTTCTTC,CAITAGDYNEQFF
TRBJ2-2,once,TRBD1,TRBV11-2,TGTGCCAGCAGCTTAGTCCGTCAGGGGGTCAGGGAGCTGTTTTTT,CASSLVRQGVRELFF
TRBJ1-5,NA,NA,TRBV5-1,TGCGCCAGCAGCTTGGGCGGGGTAGATCAGCCCCAGCATTTT,CASSLGGVDQPQHF
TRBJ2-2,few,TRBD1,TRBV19,TGTGCCAGTAGTCGCAGGGGGCTGATCGGGGAGCTGTTTTTT,CASSRRGLIGELFF
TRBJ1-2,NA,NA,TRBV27,TGTGCCAGCAGTTTATTGGCAGGCGTTTATGGCTACACCTTC,CASSLLAGVYGYTF
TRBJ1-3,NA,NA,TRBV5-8,TGTGCCAGCAGCTTGAGTATACTAGGATCTGGAAACACCATATATTTT,CASSLSILGSGNTIYF
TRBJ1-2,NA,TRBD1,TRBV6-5,TGTGCCAGCAGACCTGGACAGGGCTATGGCTACACCTTC,CASRPGQGYGYTF
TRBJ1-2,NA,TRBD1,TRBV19,TGTGCCAGTACCAGTGGACAGGGCTACTATGGCTACACCTTC,CASTSGQGYYGYTF
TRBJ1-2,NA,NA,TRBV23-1,TGCGCCAGCAGTCAATCACGGAGTCAGGGCTACACCTTC,CASSQSRSQGYTF
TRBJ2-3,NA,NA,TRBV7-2,TGTGCCAGCAGCTTTATGGGGAGAGGTACAGATACGCAGTATTTT,CASSFMGRGTDTQYF
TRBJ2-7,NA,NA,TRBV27,TGTGCCAGCAGTTTGATGGGAGCCTACGAGCAGTACTTC,CASSLMGAYEQYF
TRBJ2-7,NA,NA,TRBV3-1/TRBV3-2,TGTGCCAGCAGCCCCTCGGGCTACGAGCAGTACTTC,CASSPSGYEQYF
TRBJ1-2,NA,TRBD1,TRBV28,TGTGCCAGCAGCACAGGGGGACACTATGGCTACACCTTC,CASSTGGHYGYTF
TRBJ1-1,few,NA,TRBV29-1,TGCAGCGTTGATAAGGGTAGGGGCACTGAAGCTTTCTTT,CSVDKGRGTEAFF
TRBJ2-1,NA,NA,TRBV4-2,TGTGCCAGCAGCCCATCTAGCGACTCCTACAATGAGCAGTTCTTC,CASSPSSDSYNEQFF
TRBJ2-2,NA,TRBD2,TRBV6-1,TGTGCCAGCAGTGAAGCGTATACTAGCGGAAACACCGGGGAGCTGTTTTTT,CASSEAYTSGNTGELFF
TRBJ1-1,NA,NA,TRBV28,TGTGCCAGCAGTTTATCAGCGGGAGGGAGCACTGAAGCTTTCTTT,CASSLSAGGSTEAFF